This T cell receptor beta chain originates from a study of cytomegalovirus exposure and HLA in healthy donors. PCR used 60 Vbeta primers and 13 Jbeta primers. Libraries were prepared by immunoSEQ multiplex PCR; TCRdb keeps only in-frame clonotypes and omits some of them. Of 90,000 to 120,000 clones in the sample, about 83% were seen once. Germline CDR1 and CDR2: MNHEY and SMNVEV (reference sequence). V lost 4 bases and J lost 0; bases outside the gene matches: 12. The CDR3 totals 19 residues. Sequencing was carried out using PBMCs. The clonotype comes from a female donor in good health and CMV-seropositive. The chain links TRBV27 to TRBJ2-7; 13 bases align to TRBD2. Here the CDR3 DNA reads TGTGCCAGCAGTTCCAAACTAGCGGGAGGGCCTATCGCCTCCTACGAGCAGTACTTC. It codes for CASSSKLAGGPIASYEQYF.